This T cell receptor beta chain was recorded in a study of T cells in Graves' hyperthyroidism and ophthalmopathy. Overall study: Peripheral blood draws took place at initial diagnosis, ahead of any treatment.

Study findings and constraints: A model built on 13 V-J features separated ophthalmopathy from stable hyperthyroidism.

It was RNA transcripts that yielded the amplified TCR beta CDR3 regions. The HTBI set primed first-round TCR CDR3 RT-PCR. One entry per CDR3 protein results from TCRdb running MiXCR on the multiplex PCR reads. The data show approximately 590,000 distinct CDR3 sequences, 15% to 18% seen once. Each 10 ml fresh peripheral blood draw supplied the PBMCs. In the case of this clonotype: Its antigen is as yet unknown.

The clonotype comes from a woman under 40 with Graves' hyperthyroidism. Sequencing was carried out using blood.

The CDR3 region is CASSEGTAGNTIYF. For the CDR3, the DNA is TGCGCCAGCAGTGAGGGGACAGCGGGAAACACCATATATTTT. This rearrangement joins TRBV10-1 to TRBJ1-3; 7 bases map to TRBD1. With V trimmed by 2 bases and J by 4 bases, 2 bases remained unmatched. CDR3 length: 14 residues. Germline CDR1 reads WNHNN; CDR2 reads SYGVQD (reference sequence).